This TCR beta chain is from a study of blood T cell repertoires in COVID-19. V lost 1 base and J lost 4; bases outside the gene matches: 9. Germline values: CDR1 LGHDT, CDR2 YNNKEL (reference sequence). This CDR3 contains 16 residues. Authors' processing steps: Researchers report that nucleated cell counts were estimated from reference gene primer amplification. Method: immunoSEQ multiplex PCR; TCRdb's copy keeps in-frame clones and lacks some. V and J calls and clone size are as listed in that table; D and trimming were resolved from the DNA. The table records about 220,000 clones, less than 90% of them present only once.

Sequences were obtained from peripheral blood. The rearrangement joins TRBV3-1 (or the pseudogene TRBV3-2) to TRBJ2-5, with TRBD2 matching over 7 bases. The sequence came from a middle-aged man with active or convalescent COVID-19. CDR3 DNA: TGTGCCAGCAGCCAAGGGGATGCGGCTAGCGGAGAGACCCAGTACTTC. This gives the protein CASSQGDAASGETQYF.